The 30 T cell receptor beta chains given below trace back to one sample, sequenced in a study of OX40 agonist ivuxolimab in advanced cancers. Assay used: immunoSEQ multiplex PCR; TCRdb lists only in-frame clones, some missing. The repertoire holds around 85,000 clones, with roughly 89% as singletons. Sample: CD4+ or CD8+ T cells sorted from blood, taken in a trial of the OX40 agonist ivuxolimab. The receptors were sampled from an adult with an advanced solid tumor such as melanoma, head and neck, liver or kidney cancer.

This chain links TRBV18 with TRBJ2-7, with D unresolved. This CDR3 comprises 17 residues. Trimming left V 0 bases short and J 5 bases short, with 20 bases between. Germline-derived CDR1 and CDR2 are KGHSH and LQKENI. CDR3 loop: CASSPPGASAIPHEQYF. The DNA of the CDR3 is TGTGCCAGCTCACCACCAGGCGCGAGCGCGATCCCTCACGAGCAGTACTTC. Looking up the rest from reference TRBV18 and TRBJ2-7 gives the full variable domain: NAGVMQNPRHLVRRRGQEARLRCSPMKGHSHVYWYRQLPEEGLKFMVYLQKENIIDESGMPKERFSAEFPKEGPSILRIQQVVRGDSAAYFCASSPPGASAIPHEQYFGPGTRLTVT.

The rearrangement links TRBV19 to TRBJ2-3, with no clear D. V was cut by 4 bases and J by 5 bases, with 10 bases left in between. CDR3 length equals 13 residues. Looked up from germline, CDR1 is LNHDA and CDR2 is SQIVND (reference sequence). CDR3 residues: CASSNEVRDTQYF. The CDR3 nucleotides are TGTGCCAGTAGTAACGAAGTGAGAGATACGCAGTATTTT.

V usage is TRBV13 and J usage is TRBJ1-2; D perhaps matches TRBD1 (6 bases). Germline V gene data show CDR1 as PRHDT and CDR2 as FYEKMQ (reference sequence). V gave up 4 bases and J gave up 0 bases, with 24 bases separating them. The CDR3 has 19 residues. This CDR3 is CASSYRTVLTLGANYGYTF. The CDR3 nucleotides are TGTGCCAGCAGCTACCGGACAGTTCTAACCCTTGGAGCTAACTATGGCTACACCTTC.

The DNA of the CDR3 is TGTGCCAGCAGCCCATCGTTCAGCGCGGATACGCAGTATTTT. This encodes CASSPSFSADTQYF. The V gene is TRBV7-9, the J gene TRBJ2-3; D gene unclear. Germline V gives CDR1 SEHNR, CDR2 FQNEAQ (reference sequence). With 5 bases removed from V and 6 bases from J, the gap between germline ends came to 15 bases. The CDR3 is 14 amino acids.

V and J are TRBV11-2 and TRBJ2-3, with D unclear. CDR3 length: 13 residues. Germline V gene data show CDR1 as SGHAT and CDR2 as FQNNGV. The V and J ends lost 6 bases and 2 bases respectively, with 9 bases between them. The DNA for the CDR3 is TGTGCCAGCAGGCAGGTAACCACAGATACGCAGTATTTT. It is translated as CASRQVTTDTQYF.

This chain connects TRBV5-5 to TRBJ1-2; no clear D gene. The CDR3 consists of 13 residues. The V end lost 0 bases, the J end lost 8 bases, and 11 bases lay between the germline ends. Germline V gives CDR1 SGHKS, CDR2 YYEKEE (reference sequence). The CDR3 coding sequence is TGTGCCAGCAGCTTGGAGGCCGTGGGGGGCTACACCTTC. Its protein product is CASSLEAVGGYTF.

The rearrangement uses TRBV30 and TRBJ1-1; D remains unclear. With 0 bases removed from V and 4 bases from J, the gap between germline ends came to 12 bases. CDR1 is GTSNPN and CDR2 is SVGIG in the germline V gene (reference sequence). The CDR3 has 14 residues. CDR3 sequence: CAWSVRLTITEAFF. CDR3 sequence (DNA): TGTGCCTGGAGTGTTAGACTTACGATCACTGAAGCTTTCTTT.

This sequence joins TRBV5-1 and TRBJ2-3; possible D gene TRBD1, 6 bases. Per germline, CDR1 SGHRS and CDR2 YFSETQ. Trimming took off 3 bases at V and 8 bases at J, with 22 bases between the two ends. The CDR3 is 16 residues long. CDR3 amino acids: CASSSAQGGLGATQYF. CDR3 coding DNA: TGCGCCAGCAGCTCCGCACAAGGGGGTCTAGGCGCTACGCAGTATTTT.

CDR3: CASSRVPPDTQYF. Written as DNA, the CDR3 is TGTGCCAGCAGCAGGGTCCCACCGGATACGCAGTATTTT. The chain carries TRBV11-2 and TRBJ2-3; D is ambiguous. This CDR3 spans 13 amino acids. The V end lost 5 bases, the J end lost 6 bases, and 12 bases lay between the germline ends. Germline lookup yields CDR1 SGHAT and CDR2 FQNNGV.

The V gene is TRBV5-1, the J gene TRBJ2-7, with D hard to call. The germline V gene has CDR1 SGHRS and CDR2 YFSETQ. The CDR3 covers 11 residues. The ends were cut back, 4 bases at V and 2 bases at J, with 4 bases in the middle. The CDR3 DNA sequence: TGCGCCAGCAGCGGAACCTACGAGCAGTACTTC. It codes for CASSGTYEQYF. The variable domain in full, with the rest retrieved from reference TRBV5-1 and TRBJ2-7, is KAGVTQTPRYLIKTRGQQVTLSCSPISGHRSVSWYQQTPGQGLQFLFEYFSETQRNKGNFPGRFSGRQFSNSRSEMNVSTLELGDSALYLCASSGTYEQYFGPGTRLTVT.

The chain couples TRBV30 to TRBJ1-5, with D possibly matching TRBD1 (6 bases). The CDR3 has 20 residues. In germline, CDR1 is GTSNPN, CDR2 SVGIG (reference sequence). V gave up 2 bases and J gave up 1 base, with 27 bases separating them. The CDR3 coding sequence is TGTGCCTGGAGTCAACCCGACACAGGGCGGTGGGGATACAGCAATCAGCCCCAGCATTTT. Amino acid sequence: CAWSQPDTGRWGYSNQPQHF.

The CDR3 is CASSDSGAQGNYEQYF. CDR3 bases: TGTGCCAGCAGTGATTCTGGGGCCCAGGGGAATTACGAGCAGTACTTC. This chain connects TRBV2 to TRBJ2-7, with a possible D match to TRBD1 (6 bases). V dropped 3 bases and J dropped 4 bases, with 19 bases sitting between them. The CDR3 contains 16 residues. Germline V gene sequence: CDR1 SNHLY, CDR2 FYNNEI.

V and J are TRBV6-4 and TRBJ2-7; tentative D call: TRBD1 (6 bases). The CDR3 contains 14 residues. Trimming took 6 bases from V and 2 from J, leaving 14 bases between them. Germline CDR1 reads MRHNA; CDR2 reads SNTAGT. This CDR3 reads CASRPTAGAYEQYF. DNA for the CDR3: TGTGCCAGCAGACCAACGGCAGGGGCCTACGAGCAGTACTTC.

The gene calls are TRBV7-2 and TRBJ1-5, with D perhaps TRBD1 (5 bases). CDR3 length: 16 residues. Germline loops: CDR1 SGHTA, CDR2 FQGNSA. V lost 1 base to trimming and J lost 3 bases, with 13 bases between them. CDR3 nucleotides: TGTGCCAGCAGCTTAGGCGATCAACAGGACAATCAGCCCCAGCATTTT. Its protein is CASSLGDQQDNQPQHF.

This clone has only one observation. V gene TRBV11-2 combines with J gene TRBJ2-2; TRBD2 is a possible D gene (6 bases). This CDR3 has 13 residues. Between the trimmed V and J ends, which lost 1 base and 6 bases, there was a span of 6 bases. Germline lookup yields CDR1 SGHAT and CDR2 FQNNGV. CDR3 region: CASSLGLAGELFF. In DNA, the CDR3 is TGTGCCAGCAGCTTAGGACTAGCCGGGGAGCTGTTTTTT.

The chain links TRBV28 to TRBJ2-7; D might be TRBD2 (5 bases). CDR3 length: 11 amino acids. In germline, CDR1 is MDHEN, CDR2 SYDVKM. V gave up 4 bases and J gave up 4 bases, with 5 bases separating them. The CDR3 DNA follows: TGTGCCAGCAGTTCGGGGTACGAGCAGTACTTC. Translation: CASSSGYEQYF.

The chain joins TRBV30 to TRBJ2-7; 8 nucleotides align to TRBD2. Losses at the gene ends were 3 bases for V and 3 bases for J; bases not matched to a gene: 7. This CDR3 is built from 14 residues. Germline V gene lookup returns CDR1 GTSNPN and CDR2 SVGIG (reference sequence). The CDR3 nucleotides read TGTGCCTGGAGGGGAGCGGGAGTATACTACGAGCAGTACTTC. It encodes CAWRGAGVYYEQYF.

The chain combines TRBV7-9 with TRBJ2-7; D is unclear. Trimming took off 0 bases at V and 4 bases at J, with 10 bases between the two ends. This CDR3 has 14 amino acids. Germline values: CDR1 SEHNR, CDR2 FQNEAQ (reference sequence). The CDR3 loop reads CASSLAPPGYEQYF. The CDR3 bases are TGTGCCAGCAGCTTAGCGCCCCCCGGTTACGAGCAGTACTTC.

The chain couples TRBV5-4 to TRBJ2-5, with a weak D call TRBD1 (6 bases). This CDR3 region has 14 residues. The ends were cut back, 0 bases at V and 5 bases at J, with 11 bases in the middle. Per germline, CDR1 SGHNT and CDR2 YYREEE (reference sequence). DNA of the CDR3: TGTGCCAGCAGCTTGGCAGGGGTTGAGGAGACCCAGTACTTC. Protein sequence: CASSLAGVEETQYF. Complete variable domain (other parts from reference TRBV5-4 and TRBJ2-5): ETGVTQSPTHLIKTRGQQVTLRCSSQSGHNTVSWYQQALGQGPQFIFQYYREEENGRGNFPPRFSGLQFPNYSSELNVNALELDDSALYLCASSLAGVEETQYFGPGTRLLVL.

The chain is built from TRBV5-4 and TRBJ2-5; 16 bases map to TRBD2. The CDR3 loop spans 20 amino acids. V trimming: 3 bases; J trimming: 5 bases; junction bases outside the gene matches: 16. Looked up from germline, CDR1 is SGHNT and CDR2 is YYREEE (reference sequence). This CDR3 reads CASSSPAGTSGRATGETQYF. As DNA, the CDR3 is TGTGCCAGCAGCTCTCCTGCCGGGACTAGCGGGAGGGCCACGGGGGAGACCCAGTACTTC.

The CDR3, as DNA: TGTGCCAGCAGATGGGGCGGGCAGAGTGAGCAGTTCTTC. Translating gives CASRWGGQSEQFF. The genes are TRBV28 and TRBJ2-1; possibly TRBD1 or TRBD2 for D (5 bases each). V was clipped by 6 bases and J by 9 bases, with 15 bases between them. The CDR3 is made up of 13 amino acids. Looked up from germline, CDR1 is MDHEN and CDR2 is SYDVKM.

This chain connects TRBV11-3 to TRBJ1-1; D not certain. Germline V CDR1 and CDR2: SGHNT, YENEEA. The V end was cut by 1 base, the J end by 5 bases, with 8 bases between. The CDR3 length is 13 residues. CDR3 sequence (DNA): TGTGCCAGCAGCTTAGCAGAACAGACTGAAGCTTTCTTT. Its protein is CASSLAEQTEAFF.

This chain connects TRBV5-1 to TRBJ1-5; 7 bases agree with TRBD1. Trimming removed 3 bases from V and 3 bases from J; junction bases left unmatched: 6. The CDR3 has 15 amino acids. Germline V gene sequence: CDR1 SGHRS, CDR2 YFSETQ. CDR3 DNA: TGCGCCAGCAGCTGGGCGGGACAGTACAATCAGCCCCAGCATTTT. Translating it yields CASSWAGQYNQPQHF.

The chain employs TRBV28 and TRBJ2-7; 10 bases are shared with TRBD2. The V gene's germline CDR1 is MDHEN and CDR2 SYDVKM. Unmatched junction bases numbered 8, after V lost 6 bases and J lost 3 bases. This CDR3 comprises 15 residues. The CDR3 here is CASSPSTSGNYEQYF. The CDR3 DNA follows: TGTGCCAGCAGCCCCTCAACTAGCGGGAACTACGAGCAGTACTTC. Looking up the rest from reference TRBV28 and TRBJ2-7 gives the full variable domain: DVKVTQSSRYLVKRTGEKVFLECVQDMDHENMFWYRQDPGLGLRLIYFSYDVKMKEKGDIPEGYSVSREKKERFSLILESASTNQTSMYLCASSPSTSGNYEQYFGPGTRLTVT.

This chain connects TRBV11-3 to TRBJ2-7; 7 bases line up with TRBD2. The length of the CDR3 is 14 residues. Germline values: CDR1 SGHNT, CDR2 YENEEA. The trim removed 3 bases at V and 5 bases at J, leaving 7 bases unmatched. The DNA for the CDR3 is TGTGCCAGCAGCTTGAACCAGCGGGAACACGAGCAGTACTTC. Encoded protein: CASSLNQREHEQYF.

The chain is built from TRBV10-3 and TRBJ2-3; 11 bases map to TRBD2. Germline loops: CDR1 ENHRY, CDR2 SYGVKD. The V segment lost 4 bases and the J segment 4 bases; nucleotides outside the gene matches: 1. This CDR3 has 14 amino acids. The CDR3 DNA is TGTGCCATCAGTGGACTAGCGGGACCAGATACGCAGTATTTT. Translation: CAISGLAGPDTQYF.

This chain uses TRBV10-3 with TRBJ2-1; perhaps TRBD2 as D (6 bases). The V and J ends lost 5 bases and 0 bases respectively, with 11 bases between them. Germline CDR1 and CDR2: ENHRY and SYGVKD. The CDR3 extends over 15 amino acids. The DNA of the CDR3 is TGTGCCATCAGTCAGAAGACTAGCTCCTACAATGAGCAGTTCTTC. Translated, it gives CAISQKTSSYNEQFF.

The chain links TRBV19 to TRBJ2-1; TRBD2 agrees at 9 bases. The CDR3 consists of 16 residues. V gave up 5 bases and J gave up 7 bases; unmatched junction bases: 12. CDR1 LNHDA and CDR2 SQIVND come from the germline V gene (reference sequence). The CDR3 nucleotides are TGTGCCAGTAGTCCCCCCCTAGGTAGCGGGAGTAATGAGCAGTTCTTC. Protein sequence: CASSPPLGSGSNEQFF.

This clone was detected once. This chain joins TRBV6-4 and TRBJ2-1; 7 nucleotides match TRBD2. Germline values: CDR1 MRHNA, CDR2 SNTAGT. V shed 5 bases and J 0 bases; nucleotides not matched to a gene: 1. The CDR3 covers 14 residues. The CDR3 reads CASSLAASYNEQFF. The CDR3 coding sequence is TGTGCCAGCAGTCTAGCGGCCTCCTACAATGAGCAGTTCTTC.

This CDR3 reads CASSTRTTYNEQFF. Written as DNA, the CDR3 is TGTGCCAGCAGCACCCGGACTACTTACAATGAGCAGTTCTTC. The chain links TRBV4-2 to TRBJ2-1; a weak D match, TRBD2 (6 bases). Deletions cut 5 bases from V and 4 bases from J, with 12 bases between. There are 14 residues in the CDR3. From germline, CDR1 is LGHNA and CDR2 YNFKEQ.